The 11 T cell receptor beta chains in this list originate from one sample, sequenced in a study of memory CD4+ T cells and cytomegalovirus serostatus. The sort gate was single viable CD3+CD4+CD8-CD45RO+ cells for memory CD4+ T cells. Clones were sequenced by immunoSEQ multiplex PCR, and TCRdb holds only the in-frame ones, with some missing. The table includes about 75,000 clones, just under 80% detected once. Sequences were obtained from memory CD4+ T cells from blood. These receptors were taken from an adult in good health and CMV-seropositive.

This clone is judged medium-sized (0.01 to 0.1%). CDR3 nucleotides: TGTGCCAGCAGCGTAGAAGGCAGAAACACCATATATTTT. This encodes CASSVEGRNTIYF. The chain joins TRBV9 to TRBJ1-3; D remains ambiguous. This CDR3 is 13 amino acids long. Deletions cut 0 bases from V and 5 bases from J, with 6 bases between. Looked up from germline, CDR1 is SGDLS and CDR2 is YYNGEE.

V is TRBV25-1 and J is TRBJ1-1, with 12 bases that match TRBD1. Trimming removed 2 bases from V and 4 bases from J; junction bases left unmatched: 11. The V gene's germline CDR1 is MGHDK and CDR2 SYGVNS. This CDR3 has 18 amino acids. As DNA, the CDR3 is TGTGCCAGCAGTGAACTAGGGACAGGGGGCCATTGGGGCACTGAAGCTTTCTTT. This encodes CASSELGTGGHWGTEAFF.

The chain carries TRBV2 and TRBJ1-2; D uncertain. This CDR3 contains 13 residues. Germline V gene sequence: CDR1 SNHLY, CDR2 FYNNEI. V was cut by 4 bases and J by 4 bases, with 10 bases left in between. This CDR3 is CASSGEDGYGYTF. DNA for the CDR3: TGTGCCAGCAGTGGGGAAGACGGCTATGGCTACACCTTC.

V usage is TRBV6-6 and J usage is TRBJ1-5, with 9 bases matching TRBD1. V trimming: 4 bases; J trimming: 7 bases; junction bases outside the gene matches: 8. The germline V gene has CDR1 MNHNY and CDR2 SVGAGI (reference sequence). The CDR3 covers 15 residues. The CDR3 DNA is TGTGCCAGCAGTTTACAGGGGGCGTTAGGACAGCCCCAGCATTTT. This gives the protein CASSLQGALGQPQHF.

V is TRBV5-1 and J is TRBJ2-1; a possible D gene is TRBD1 (6 bases). Trimming took 5 bases from V and 9 from J, leaving 15 bases between them. The CDR3 is 13 residues long. Germline V gene data show CDR1 as SGHRS and CDR2 as YFSETQ. CDR3 sequence reads: CASRGAVVSEQFF. The CDR3 coding sequence is TGCGCCAGCAGGGGGGCTGTAGTTTCTGAGCAGTTCTTC.

The genes are TRBV19 and TRBJ2-4, with TRBD2 matching over 10 bases. Germline V lookup: CDR1 LNHDA, CDR2 SQIVND (reference sequence). The V and J ends lost 5 bases and 6 bases, in that order; junction bases with no gene match: 4. The CDR3 is 14 amino acids. Here the CDR3 reads CASSVGTSVNIQYF. The CDR3 DNA sequence: TGTGCCAGTAGTGTCGGGACTAGCGTAAACATTCAGTACTTC.

This rearrangement joins TRBV28 to TRBJ1-4, with a possible D match to TRBD1 (5 bases). This CDR3 is 14 amino acids long. The V gene lost 2 bases and the J gene lost 3 bases, with 7 bases spanning the gap. Germline V gives CDR1 MDHEN, CDR2 SYDVKM. The CDR3 DNA sequence: TGTGCCAGCAGTTTACAGGGAGCTAATGAAAAACTGTTTTTT. The encoded protein is CASSLQGANEKLFF. The complete variable domain, with remaining parts taken from reference TRBV28 and TRBJ1-4, reads DVKVTQSSRYLVKRTGEKVFLECVQDMDHENMFWYRQDPGLGLRLIYFSYDVKMKEKGDIPEGYSVSREKKERFSLILESASTNQTSMYLCASSLQGANEKLFFGSGTQLSVL.

The V gene is TRBV19, the J gene TRBJ2-2; D is perhaps TRBD1 (6 bases). V dropped 7 bases and J dropped 2 bases, with 8 bases sitting between them. CDR3 length: 13 amino acids. Looked up from germline, CDR1 is LNHDA and CDR2 is SQIVND (reference sequence). The CDR3 here is CASNRENTGELFF. CDR3 DNA sequence: TGTGCCAGTAACAGGGAAAACACCGGGGAGCTGTTTTTT.

V is TRBV18 and J is TRBJ1-1, with unresolved D. The V and J ends lost 3 bases and 3 bases respectively, with 11 bases between them. Germline V lookup: CDR1 KGHSH, CDR2 LQKENI. The CDR3 length is 14 residues. In DNA form, the CDR3 reads TGTGCCAGCTCACCTTCCATTGGAGACACTGAAGCTTTCTTT. Amino acid sequence: CASSPSIGDTEAFF.

The chain uses TRBV9 and TRBJ2-5; D is uncertain. V gave up 2 bases and J gave up 5 bases, with 13 bases separating them. The germline V gene has CDR1 SGDLS and CDR2 YYNGEE. CDR3 length equals 14 residues. The CDR3 bases are TGTGCCAGCAGCGTTATACGGGTTCGGGAGACCCAGTACTTC. This encodes CASSVIRVRETQYF.

The CDR3 here is CASSPDRGRRALHF. The CDR3 DNA is TGTGCCAGCAGCCCTGACAGGGGAAGGAGGGCCCTCCACTTT. V and J are TRBV7-2 and TRBJ1-6, with 8 bases aligning to TRBD1. In germline, CDR1 is SGHTA, CDR2 FQGNSA. The V segment lost 5 bases and the J segment 14 bases; nucleotides outside the gene matches: 11. The CDR3 spans 14 residues.